The 16 T cell receptor beta chains in this list originate from one sample, sequenced in a study of blood T cell repertoires in COVID-19. Sequencing was performed with immunoSEQ multiplex PCR; in TCRdb, only in-frame clones are kept and a portion is missing. The sample shows about 200,000 clones, about 84% of them seen only once. Sequencing was done on a sample of PBMCs or T cells enriched from blood (not recorded which). These receptors were taken from a man aged 35-49 years with acute COVID-19.

This sequence joins TRBV19 and TRBJ2-2; 7 positions match TRBD2. The CDR3 spans 15 residues. V shed 6 bases and J 2 bases; nucleotides not matched to a gene: 6. The germline V gene has CDR1 LNHDA and CDR2 SQIVND (reference sequence). This CDR3 reads CASSLLASNTGELFF. The CDR3 DNA reads TGTGCCAGTAGCTTACTAGCGAGCAACACCGGGGAGCTGTTTTTT.

This clone appeared a single time. This chain links TRBV5-1 with TRBJ2-7; no reliable D call. The CDR3 runs to 15 residues. Germline V gene data show CDR1 as SGHRS and CDR2 as YFSETQ. V shed 2 bases and J shed 0 bases, with 12 bases lying between them. The CDR3 DNA reads TGCGCCAGCAGCTTCGGGTCCTCGCTCTCCTACGAGCAGTACTTC. This encodes CASSFGSSLSYEQYF.

The V and J genes are TRBV10-3 and TRBJ2-7; 14 bases line up with TRBD2. The CDR3 has 15 residues. V lost 6 bases and J lost 5; bases outside the gene matches: 6. Germline CDR1 and CDR2: ENHRY and SYGVKD. CDR3 loop: CAIRKGLAGDHEQYF. CDR3 coding DNA: TGTGCCATCAGGAAGGGACTAGCGGGAGATCACGAGCAGTACTTC.

As DNA, the CDR3 is TGTGCCAGCTCACCTCTAAGCAATCAGCCCCAGCATTTT. Translating it yields CASSPLSNQPQHF. The V call is TRBV18, the J call TRBJ1-5; D not certain. CDR1 and CDR2 from the germline V gene are KGHSH and LQKENI. Trimming cost V 3 bases and J 1 base, with 4 bases left between them. The CDR3 consists of 13 residues.

The chain recombines TRBV15 with TRBJ2-7, with 14 positions matching TRBD2. The CDR3 runs 18 residues. Germline V lookup: CDR1 LNHNV, CDR2 YYDKDF (reference sequence). The J segment lost 5 bases and the V segment lost 2 bases, leaving 11 bases of the junction unmatched. CDR3 coding DNA: TGTGCCACCAGCAGATCCTACCCGGGACTAGCGGGAGCAGACGAGCAGTACTTC. Translated, it gives CATSRSYPGLAGADEQYF.

This sequence joins TRBV28 and TRBJ2-1; D is ambiguous. The CDR3 is 12 residues long. Germline values: CDR1 MDHEN, CDR2 SYDVKM. V lost 8 bases to trimming and J lost 8 bases, with 13 bases between them. The CDR3 sequence is CASSSLFYEQFF. The CDR3 nucleotides are TGTGCCAGCTCTAGTCTTTTCTATGAGCAGTTCTTC.

The chain uses TRBV5-1 and TRBJ2-5; the D gene is possibly TRBD2 (6 bases). Germline-derived CDR1 and CDR2 are SGHRS and YFSETQ. The CDR3 is 15 amino acids. The V gene lost 4 bases and the J gene lost 2 bases, with 15 bases spanning the gap. CDR3 sequence: CASSGPEGHQETQYF. The CDR3 region has the DNA TGCGCCAGCAGCGGGCCGGAGGGGCATCAAGAGACCCAGTACTTC.

Details on this clone: This specimen includes other DNA sequences encoding the same CDR3. The chain couples TRBV20-1 to TRBJ2-7; D call uncertain. CDR1 DFQATT and CDR2 SNEGSKA come from the germline V gene (reference sequence). V was trimmed by 3 bases and J by 3 bases, leaving 6 bases between them. The CDR3 extends over 11 amino acids. The CDR3 loop reads CSASDFYEQYF. The CDR3 DNA reads TGCAGTGCTAGCGACTTCTACGAGCAGTACTTC.

With regard to this clone: This specimen includes other DNA sequences encoding the same CDR3. This rearrangement joins TRBV7-2 to TRBJ1-5; 9 bases are a match to TRBD1. The CDR3 spans 14 residues. With 3 bases clipped from V and 7 bases from J, the junction kept 4 bases outside the gene matches. Germline loops: CDR1 SGHTA, CDR2 FQGNSA. CDR3 in DNA: TGTGCCAGCAGCTTTGACAGGGGGAGGCAGCCCCAGCATTTT. Translated, it gives CASSFDRGRQPQHF. Together with reference TRBV7-2 and TRBJ1-5, the CDR3 gives the full variable domain: GAGVSQSPSNKVTEKGKDVELRCDPISGHTALYWYRQSLGQGLEFLIYFQGNSAPDKSGLPSDRFSAERTGGSVSTLTIQRTQQEDSAVYLCASSFDRGRQPQHFGDGTRLSIL.

The rearrangement links TRBV7-9 to TRBJ2-2, with 7 bases lining up with TRBD2. CDR3 length: 16 residues. Germline CDR1 and CDR2: SEHNR and FQNEAQ (reference sequence). Germline trimming cut 0 bases from V and 4 bases from J; bases unmatched to any gene: 5. In nucleotides, the CDR3 is TGTGCCAGCAGCTTAGCGCGGCGGGAGATCACCGGGGAGCTGTTTTTT. It yields the protein CASSLARREITGELFF. Supplemented by reference TRBV7-9 and TRBJ2-2, the full variable domain reads DTGVSQNPRHKITKRGQNVTFRCDPISEHNRLYWYRQTLGQGPEFLTYFQNEAQLEKSRLLSDRFSAERPKGSFSTLEIQRTEQGDSAMYLCASSLARREITGELFFGEGSRLTVL.

The rearrangement joins TRBV7-9 to TRBJ1-5; 8 bases line up with TRBD1. This CDR3 contains 16 residues. Per germline, CDR1 SEHNR and CDR2 FQNEAQ (reference sequence). V trimming: 4 bases; J trimming: 7 bases; junction bases outside the gene matches: 12. CDR3 sequence reads: CASSSGQGIGSQPQHF. The CDR3 DNA reads TGTGCCAGCAGCTCAGGACAGGGTATCGGTTCGCAGCCCCAGCATTTT. The full variable domain, with the rest looked up from reference TRBV7-9 and TRBJ1-5, is DTGVSQNPRHKITKRGQNVTFRCDPISEHNRLYWYRQTLGQGPEFLTYFQNEAQLEKSRLLSDRFSAERPKGSFSTLEIQRTEQGDSAMYLCASSSGQGIGSQPQHFGDGTRLSIL.

About this clone: Other DNA sequences in this specimen translate into the identical CDR3. The rearrangement uses TRBV5-1 and TRBJ1-2, with 8 bases aligning to TRBD1. CDR3 size: 14 residues. CDR1 and CDR2 (germline): SGHRS, YFSETQ. Trimming at V came to 2 bases and at J to 2 bases, leaving 2 bases not matched to a gene. The CDR3 nucleotides are TGCGCCAGCAGCTTAGACAGGGGAAACTATGGCTACACCTTC. It codes for CASSLDRGNYGYTF.

The V call is TRBV9, the J call TRBJ2-7; D is perhaps TRBD2 (6 bases). The CDR3 is 14 residues long. The V and J ends lost 4 bases and 2 bases respectively, with 13 bases between them. Germline values: CDR1 SGDLS, CDR2 YYNGEE. The CDR3 DNA reads as TGTGCCAGCAGCCCTAGCGACACAGCCTACGAGCAGTACTTC. As protein: CASSPSDTAYEQYF.

This chain uses TRBV5-1 with TRBJ1-2; TRBD1 is a possible D gene (5 bases). V was shortened by 5 bases and J by 1 base, with 15 bases between the two germline ends. The V gene's germline CDR1 is SGHRS and CDR2 YFSETQ. The CDR3 has 15 amino acids. The CDR3 bases are TGCGCCAGCAGGGTAGACATGACAGTTAACTATGGCTACACCTTC. Its translation: CASRVDMTVNYGYTF.

CDR3 loop: CASSRGEEAFF. DNA for the CDR3: TGCGCCAGCTCTCGGGGAGAGGAAGCTTTCTTT. The chain is built from TRBV5-1 and TRBJ1-1; D not resolved. V was trimmed by 7 bases and J by 8 bases, leaving 12 bases between them. The CDR3 is 11 amino acids. Per germline, CDR1 SGHRS and CDR2 YFSETQ. The full variable domain, completed using reference TRBV5-1 and TRBJ1-1, is KAGVTQTPRYLIKTRGQQVTLSCSPISGHRSVSWYQQTPGQGLQFLFEYFSETQRNKGNFPGRFSGRQFSNSRSEMNVSTLELGDSALYLCASSRGEEAFFGQGTRLTVV.

The chain recombines TRBV19 with TRBJ1-5; tentative D call: TRBD1 (5 bases). Trimming removed 6 bases at V and 3 bases at J, with 12 bases between. Germline CDR1 LNHDA, CDR2 SQIVND (reference sequence). The CDR3 has 14 residues. The CDR3 bases are TGTGCCAGTAGGCCGGGGGGTTCCAATCAGCCCCAGCATTTT. Translating gives CASRPGGSNQPQHF.